These 32 T cell receptor beta chains came from one sample sequenced in a study of patients with pleural tuberculosis. TCRdb recomputed calls from the reads with MiXCR, one row per CDR3 protein. The sample includes around 50,000 distinct CDR3 sequences, less than 9.5% of them seen just once. These receptors were obtained from a human donor with pleural tuberculosis.

This clonotype was detected ten times or more. The V gene is TRBV11-1, the J gene TRBJ1-1; D might be TRBD1 (5 bases). Germline CDR1 is SGHAT and CDR2 is FQDESV (reference sequence). The CDR3 loop spans 14 amino acids. Trimming took 5 bases from V and 2 from J, leaving 12 bases between them. Written as DNA, the CDR3 is TGTGCCAGCAGCGACGGGGGACCTAACACTGAAGCTTTCTTT. This codes for CASSDGGPNTEAFF. Variable domain in full (rest from reference TRBV11-1 and TRBJ1-1): EAEVAQSPRYKITEKSQAVAFWCDPISGHATLYWYRQILGQGPELLVQFQDESVVDDSQLPKDRFSAERLKGVDSTLKIQPAELGDSAMYLCASSDGGPNTEAFFGQGTRLTVV.

Concerning this clonotype: One end of the junction does not line up with germline, which may come from a read error. The V call is TRBV7-7, the J call TRBJ2-5; 11 bases are a match to TRBD2. The V gene's germline CDR1 is SSHAT and CDR2 FNYEAQ (reference sequence). The CDR3 contains 14 residues. The chain's CDR3 is CASSSGLAGETQYF. CDR3 bases: TGTGCTAGCAGCTCAGGACTAGCGGGAGAGACCCAGTACTTC.

This chain uses TRBV12-3 or TRBV12-4 with TRBJ2-5; D perhaps matches TRBD2 (6 bases). The CDR3 sequence is 14 residues long. The V and J ends lost 2 bases and 2 bases respectively, with 9 bases between them. CDR3 coding DNA: TGTGCCAGCAGTTTATGGGGGGAGCAAGAGACCCAGTACTTC. Encoded protein: CASSLWGEQETQYF.

This clonotype showed up many times. The CDR3, as DNA: TGTGCCAGCAGTGAAGAGTGGGCCGGCAATCAGCCCCAGCATTTT. Its translation: CASSEEWAGNQPQHF. This chain joins TRBV2 and TRBJ1-5; D gene ambiguous. Per germline, CDR1 SNHLY and CDR2 FYNNEI. V shed 1 base and J shed 2 bases, with 9 bases lying between them. The CDR3 is 15 amino acids.

By share, this clonotype ranks as large. This sequence joins TRBV28 and TRBJ2-5; 8 bases match TRBD1. The J segment lost 2 bases and the V segment lost 1 base, leaving 6 bases of the junction unmatched. CDR3 length: 16 amino acids. Germline V gives CDR1 MDHEN, CDR2 SYDVKM. The CDR3 region has the DNA TGTGCCAGCAGTTTATTCGGACAGGGAAAGCAAGAGACCCAGTACTTC. Protein sequence: CASSLFGQGKQETQYF.

This clonotype was counted between two and nine times. The chain is built from TRBV5-1 and TRBJ2-2, with D perhaps TRBD2 (6 bases). This CDR3 has 16 residues. With 2 bases removed from V and 0 bases from J, the gap between germline ends came to 11 bases. CDR1 is SGHRS, CDR2 YFSETQ, per germline. The CDR3 sequence is CASSFSGGANTGELFF. The CDR3 bases are TGCGCCAGCAGCTTTAGCGGAGGAGCGAACACCGGGGAGCTGTTTTTT.

This clonotype was seen at least ten times. The V and J genes are TRBV11-1 and TRBJ2-5; D perhaps matches TRBD1 (6 bases). Germline V lookup: CDR1 SGHAT, CDR2 FQDESV (reference sequence). This CDR3 is 13 amino acids long. V lost 5 bases to trimming and J lost 3 bases, with 10 bases between them. CDR3 protein: CASSRGQKETQYF. The CDR3, as DNA: TGTGCCAGCAGCCGCGGACAGAAAGAGACCCAGTACTTC. Combining the CDR3 with reference TRBV11-1 and TRBJ2-5 gives the whole variable domain EAEVAQSPRYKITEKSQAVAFWCDPISGHATLYWYRQILGQGPELLVQFQDESVVDDSQLPKDRFSAERLKGVDSTLKIQPAELGDSAMYLCASSRGQKETQYFGPGTRLLVL.

In this sample, this clonotype turned up many times. This chain uses TRBV2 with TRBJ2-7; no definite D call. There are 12 residues in the CDR3. Germline lookup yields CDR1 SNHLY and CDR2 FYNNEI. The V and J ends lost 0 bases and 6 bases respectively, with 6 bases between them. The CDR3 nucleotides read TGTGCCAGCAGTGAAGCTAGGCGCGAGCAGTACGTC. It codes for CASSEARREQYV.

At least ten counts were recorded for this clonotype. V and J are TRBV14 and TRBJ1-1; the D gene is possibly TRBD1 (6 bases). V was cut by 0 bases and J by 8 bases, with 10 bases left in between. The CDR3 covers 13 residues. CDR1 and CDR2 from the germline V gene are SGHDN and FVKESK. In nucleotides, the CDR3 is TGTGCCAGCAGCCAAGAAGTAGGGGGGGAAGCTTTCTTT. This encodes CASSQEVGGEAFF. The full variable domain, rest sourced from reference TRBV14 and TRBJ1-1, is EAGVTQFPSHSVIEKGQTVTLRCDPISGHDNLYWYRRVMGKEIKFLLHFVKESKQDESGMPNNRFLAERTGGTYSTLKVQPAELEDSGVYFCASSQEVGGEAFFGQGTRLTVV.

This clonotype was recorded a few times. V gene TRBV13 combines with J gene TRBJ1-1; D call uncertain. The CDR3 sequence is 13 residues long. CDR1 and CDR2 (germline): PRHDT, FYEKMQ (reference sequence). V was shortened by 5 bases and J by 5 bases, with 12 bases between the two germline ends. The CDR3: CASSAGRRTEAFF. The CDR3, as DNA: TGTGCCAGCAGCGCCGGACGGAGAACTGAAGCTTTCTTT. Looking up the rest from reference TRBV13 and TRBJ1-1 gives the full variable domain: AAGVIQSPRHLIKEKRETATLKCYPIPRHDTVYWYQQGPGQDPQFLISFYEKMQSDKGSIPDRFSAQQFSDYHSELNMSSLELGDSALYFCASSAGRRTEAFFGQGTRLTVV.

As for this clonotype: A clone one base away is much larger, so this may be a read error. The CDR3 DNA is TGTGCCAGCAGCCCGACCACCACCGGGGAGCTGTTTTTT. Translation gives CASSPTTTGELFF. The V call is TRBV27, the J call TRBJ2-2; no firm D call. The CDR3 is made up of 13 amino acids. V shed 6 bases and J shed 4 bases, with 9 bases lying between them. CDR1 is MNHEY, CDR2 SMNVEV, per germline (reference sequence).

This clonotype was recorded many times. The chain has TRBV20-1 and TRBJ2-7, with D hard to call. This CDR3 is built from 12 residues. V lost 7 bases and J lost 1, with 11 bases in between. Germline CDR1 DFQATT, CDR2 SNEGSKA (reference sequence). CDR3 sequence: CSGQHTSYEQYF. In nucleotides, the CDR3 is TGCAGTGGTCAACACACGTCCTACGAGCAGTACTTC.

A few counts support this clonotype. The genes are TRBV5-1 and TRBJ2-7; TRBD2 might be the D (6 bases). Germline V gives CDR1 SGHRS, CDR2 YFSETQ. Trimming pared 0 bases from V and 6 bases from J, leaving 16 bases between. The CDR3 is 15 residues long. CDR3 protein: CASSLAHGSGVEQYF. The DNA of the CDR3 is TGCGCCAGCAGCTTGGCCCACGGGAGTGGGGTCGAGCAGTACTTC.

This clonotype was seen many times. This sequence joins TRBV18 and TRBJ2-3; no clear D. The V end lost 3 bases, the J end lost 2 bases, and 9 bases lay between the germline ends. The germline gives CDR1 KGHSH, CDR2 LQKENI. The CDR3 loop spans 14 amino acids. Here the CDR3 reads CASSPAIDTDTQYF. CDR3 DNA: TGTGCCAGCTCACCCGCGATCGACACAGATACGCAGTATTTT. The full variable domain, in which reference TRBV18 and TRBJ2-3 provide the parts outside the CDR3, is NAGVMQNPRHLVRRRGQEARLRCSPMKGHSHVYWYRQLPEEGLKFMVYLQKENIIDESGMPKERFSAEFPKEGPSILRIQQVVRGDSAAYFCASSPAIDTDTQYFGPGTRLTVL.

This clonotype was recorded many times. The chain is built from TRBV14 and TRBJ1-1; D is unresolved. The V gene lost 5 bases and the J gene lost 4 bases, with 11 bases spanning the gap. The CDR3 runs 13 residues. Germline CDR1 and CDR2: SGHDN and FVKESK. Here the CDR3 reads CASSYFRGTEAFF. The CDR3, as DNA: TGTGCCAGCAGCTATTTCCGGGGCACTGAAGCTTTCTTT. The whole variable domain, filled in from reference TRBV14 and TRBJ1-1, reads EAGVTQFPSHSVIEKGQTVTLRCDPISGHDNLYWYRRVMGKEIKFLLHFVKESKQDESGMPNNRFLAERTGGTYSTLKVQPAELEDSGVYFCASSYFRGTEAFFGQGTRLTVV.

This clonotype was seen more than once but under ten times. V gene TRBV29-1 combines with J gene TRBJ2-1; TRBD1 is a possible D gene (5 bases). CDR1 and CDR2 from the germline V gene are SQVTM and ANQGSEA. The CDR3 runs 14 residues. Trimming took off 3 bases at V and 3 bases at J, with 12 bases between the two ends. The CDR3 loop is CSVEGQVDYNEQFF. Written as DNA, the CDR3 is TGCAGCGTTGAGGGGCAGGTTGACTACAATGAGCAGTTCTTC.

This clonotype was found many times. The DNA for the CDR3 is TGTGCCAGCAGCCACCGAGTACTTAGCAATCAGCCCCAGCATTTT. Encoded protein: CASSHRVLSNQPQHF. The rearrangement links TRBV6-2 or TRBV6-3 to TRBJ1-5; unclear D gene. V was cut by 6 bases and J by 0 bases, with 12 bases left in between. The V gene's germline CDR1 is MNHEY and CDR2 SVGEGT. This CDR3 has 15 residues.

With respect to this clonotype: A read error may produce the germline difference seen at one junction end. The CDR3 region has the DNA TGTGCCAGCAGCTTGGCGGGACACTTGAACACCGAAGCTTTCTTT. It specifies CASSLAGHLNTEAFF. This chain connects TRBV12-3 or TRBV12-4 to TRBJ1-1, with D perhaps TRBD1 (6 bases). CDR3 length: 15 amino acids.

This clonotype has a count of ten or more. The chain employs TRBV6-2 or TRBV6-3 and TRBJ1-1; D possibly corresponds to TRBD1 (5 bases). With 0 bases removed from V and 1 base from J, the gap between germline ends came to 9 bases. This CDR3 is 15 amino acids long. Germline V gene sequence: CDR1 MNHEY, CDR2 SVGEGT. The CDR3: CASSYSPGGNTEAFF. The DNA of the CDR3 is TGTGCCAGCAGTTACTCGCCGGGGGGGAACACTGAAGCTTTCTTT.

A few counts support this clonotype. The rearrangement uses TRBV10-2 and TRBJ2-5; 7 bases agree with TRBD1. CDR1 is WSHSY, CDR2 SAAADI, per germline. Germline trimming cut 2 bases from V and 2 bases from J; bases unmatched to any gene: 2. The CDR3 totals 14 residues. CDR3 nucleotides: TGCGCCAGCAGTGAGGACAGGGTACAAGAGACCCAGTACTTC. Its protein is CASSEDRVQETQYF.

There are many counts of this clonotype. The V and J genes are TRBV25-1 and TRBJ2-5, with unresolved D. CDR3 length: 13 residues. Trimming cost V 5 bases and J 5 bases, with 12 bases left between them. Germline CDR1 and CDR2: MGHDK and SYGVNS. CDR3 coding DNA: TGTGCCAGCAGTTCCCATTCCCCGGAGACCCAGTACTTC. Translated: CASSSHSPETQYF.

This clonotype was recorded at least ten times. This chain joins TRBV20-1 and TRBJ2-1; TRBD2 is a possible D gene (6 bases). Germline V gene lookup returns CDR1 DFQATT and CDR2 SNEGSKA (reference sequence). Trimming took 0 bases from V and 2 from J, leaving 17 bases between them. This CDR3 has 17 amino acids. The CDR3 DNA reads TGCAGTGCTAGAGATGGGGACTTGAGGGGCACCTACAATGAGCAGTTCTTC. This gives the protein CSARDGDLRGTYNEQFF.

This clonotype was detected many times. The chain links TRBV6-2 or TRBV6-3 to TRBJ1-3; D uncertain. Germline assignment: CDR1 MNHEY and CDR2 SVGEGT. The V end lost 2 bases, the J end lost 0 bases, and 5 bases lay between the germline ends. The CDR3 length is 14 residues. The CDR3 nucleotides are TGTGCCAGCAGTTACGATCGCTCTGGAAACACCATATATTTT. It is translated as CASSYDRSGNTIYF.

This clonotype was seen at least ten times. The chain has TRBV4-2 and TRBJ2-3, with D possibly TRBD1 on 6 matching bases. CDR1 and CDR2 (germline): LGHNA, YNFKEQ. CDR3 length equals 17 residues. V lost 2 bases to trimming and J lost 2 bases, with 17 bases between them. CDR3 nucleotide sequence: TGTGCCAGCAGCCAACGATCTACAGGGCCGATCACAGATACGCAGTATTTT. Protein: CASSQRSTGPITDTQYF.

This clonotype was recorded many times. The V gene is TRBV3-1, the J gene TRBJ2-2; D is ambiguous. Trimming took off 1 base at V and 1 base at J, with 7 bases between the two ends. CDR1 and CDR2 (germline): LGHDT, YNNKEL (reference sequence). The CDR3 contains 15 residues. Here the CDR3 DNA reads TGTGCCAGCAGCCAAGTTCGGTTGAACACCGGGGAGCTGTTTTTT. Translated: CASSQVRLNTGELFF.

This clonotype appeared many times. The gene calls are TRBV6-1 and TRBJ1-1; 8 positions match TRBD1. V shed 6 bases, J shed 5 bases, and the junction held 2 bases outside the gene matches. The CDR3 is 12 amino acids. Germline V gene data show CDR1 as MNHNS and CDR2 as SASEGT. CDR3 coding DNA: TGTGCCAGCAGAACAGGGGGAACTGAAGCTTTCTTT. This codes for CASRTGGTEAFF.

This clonotype was counted ten times or more. The CDR3 DNA reads TGTGCCAGCAGCCAAGATTTGGGCTATGGCTACACCTTC. Protein product: CASSQDLGYGYTF. This chain links TRBV3-1 with TRBJ1-2; D is uncertain. This CDR3 spans 13 amino acids. CDR1 and CDR2 from the germline V gene are LGHDT and YNNKEL (reference sequence). The V end was cut by 0 bases, the J end by 4 bases, with 6 bases between.

This clonotype showed up just a few times. This sequence joins TRBV5-1 and TRBJ2-2; possibly TRBD2 for D (5 bases). Germline assignment: CDR1 SGHRS and CDR2 YFSETQ. The CDR3 extends over 15 amino acids. Trimming left V 6 bases short and J 2 bases short, with 14 bases between. CDR3 residues: CASKGAIFNTGELFF. CDR3 nucleotides: TGCGCCAGCAAGGGAGCCATCTTTAACACCGGGGAGCTGTTTTTT.

This clonotype was seen repeatedly, ten times or more. This chain joins TRBV20-1 and TRBJ2-1, with D maybe TRBD2 (6 bases). The CDR3 is 16 residues long. Trimming removed 6 bases at V and 1 base at J, with 19 bases between. The V gene's germline CDR1 is DFQATT and CDR2 SNEGSKA (reference sequence). The CDR3 DNA reads as TGCAGTGCCTCCCCCGGACTACCGAATTCCTACAATGAGCAGTTCTTC. As protein: CSASPGLPNSYNEQFF.

This clonotype was seen many times. This rearrangement joins TRBV19 to TRBJ1-4, with D perhaps matching TRBD1 (5 bases). Looked up from germline, CDR1 is LNHDA and CDR2 is SQIVND (reference sequence). Deletions cut 10 bases from V and 8 bases from J, with 17 bases between. The CDR3 length is 13 residues. The CDR3 bases are TGTGCCACCAAAGACAGACTCGAGGAAAAACTGTTTTTT. Its translation is CATKDRLEEKLFF. The complete variable domain, with remaining parts taken from reference TRBV19 and TRBJ1-4, reads DGGITQSPKYLFRKEGQNVTLSCEQNLNHDAMYWYRQDPGQGLRLIYYSQIVNDFQKGDIAEGYSVSREKKESFPLTVTSAQKNPTAFYLCATKDRLEEKLFFGSGTQLSVL.

This clonotype was counted at least ten times. The chain combines TRBV20-1 with TRBJ2-1; D ambiguous. The V and J ends lost 3 bases and 5 bases respectively, with 5 bases between them. CDR1 is DFQATT, CDR2 SNEGSKA, per germline (reference sequence). The CDR3 runs 11 residues. In DNA form, the CDR3 reads TGCAGTGCTAGTAGACACAATGAGCAGTTCTTC. It yields the protein CSASRHNEQFF.

Many counts were recorded for this clonotype. CDR3 in DNA: TGTGCCAGCAGTGCTTCCGGGACAGGTATACAGTTCTTC. The encoded protein is CASSASGTGIQFF. This chain joins TRBV2 and TRBJ2-1; 8 bases are shared with TRBD1. Germline V gives CDR1 SNHLY, CDR2 FYNNEI. This CDR3 is 13 amino acids long. V lost 4 bases and J lost 13; bases outside the gene matches: 9.